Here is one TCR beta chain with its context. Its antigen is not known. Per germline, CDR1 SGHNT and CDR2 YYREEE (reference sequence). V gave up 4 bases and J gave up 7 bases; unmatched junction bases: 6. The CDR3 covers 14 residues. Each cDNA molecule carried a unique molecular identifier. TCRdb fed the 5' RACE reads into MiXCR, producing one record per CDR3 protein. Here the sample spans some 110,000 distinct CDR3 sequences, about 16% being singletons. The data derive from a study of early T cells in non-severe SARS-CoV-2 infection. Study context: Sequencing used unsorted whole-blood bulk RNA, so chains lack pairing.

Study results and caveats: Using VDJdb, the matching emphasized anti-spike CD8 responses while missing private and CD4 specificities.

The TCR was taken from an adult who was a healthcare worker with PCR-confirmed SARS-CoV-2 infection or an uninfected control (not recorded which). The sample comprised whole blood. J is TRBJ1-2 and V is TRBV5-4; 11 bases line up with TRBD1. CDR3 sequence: CASSVGQGAVGYTF. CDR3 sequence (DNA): TGTGCCAGCAGCGTCGGACAGGGGGCAGTTGGCTACACCTTC. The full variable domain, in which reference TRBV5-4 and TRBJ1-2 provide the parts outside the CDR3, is ETGVTQSPTHLIKTRGQQVTLRCSSQSGHNTVSWYQQALGQGPQFIFQYYREEENGRGNFPPRFSGLQFPNYSSELNVNALELDDSALYLCASSVGQGAVGYTFGSGTRLTVV.